Listed below are T cell receptor beta chains from one sample, sequenced in a study of human T cells and chemical hapten exposure. TCRdb re-analysed the RACE reads in MiXCR, keeping a single row per CDR3 protein. Here the sample spans 250,000 or so distinct CDR3 sequences, roughly 8.9% being singletons. Material: whole blood, obtained in connection with sensitization to the hapten diphenylcyclopropenone (DPC). These receptors were taken from a woman in her thirties or forties with alopecia areata. Some clones in this sample may be carry-over from other donors' samples. Each CDR3 is given with its conserved first and last residue. Fields, in order: J gene, clone size, D gene, V gene, CDR3 protein, CDR3 DNA. A D gene is named only where the DNA matches it firmly. Size is omitted from some rows. Given values are once, few, many or a class for expanded clones.

j_gene: TRBJ2-2; abundance: many; d_gene: NA; v_gene: TRBV12-3/TRBV12-4; CDR3aa: CASSPATGELFF; CDR3nt: TGTGCCAGCAGTCCGGCCACCGGGGAGCTGTTTTTT
j_gene: TRBJ2-1; abundance: few; d_gene: TRBD2; v_gene: TRBV6-5; CDR3aa: CASRRIAGRGLEQFF; CDR3nt: TGTGCCAGCAGACGGATAGCGGGCCGAGGTCTTGAGCAGTTCTTC
j_gene: TRBJ2-7; abundance: few; d_gene: NA; v_gene: TRBV6-2/TRBV6-3; CDR3aa: CASHNLGLPSYEQYF; CDR3nt: TGTGCCAGCCATAATCTTGGACTACCCTCCTACGAGCAGTACTTC
j_gene: TRBJ1-6; abundance: NA; d_gene: TRBD1; v_gene: TRBV7-2; CDR3aa: CASRRDRDSPLHF; CDR3nt: TGTGCCAGCAGGAGGGACAGAGATTCACCCCTCCACTTT
j_gene: TRBJ1-2; abundance: few; d_gene: TRBD1; v_gene: TRBV5-6; CDR3aa: CASSLETGLGGYTF; CDR3nt: TGTGCCAGCAGCTTGGAGACAGGGCTGGGCGGCTACACCTTC
j_gene: TRBJ2-3; abundance: few; d_gene: TRBD2; v_gene: TRBV11-2; CDR3aa: CASSRGLAVSTDTQYF; CDR3nt: TGTGCCAGCAGCCGGGGACTAGCGGTATCCACAGATACGCAGTATTTT
j_gene: TRBJ1-1; abundance: few; d_gene: NA; v_gene: TRBV6-5; CDR3aa: CASRRYTEAFF; CDR3nt: TGTGCCAGCCGGCGGTACACTGAAGCTTTCTTT
j_gene: TRBJ2-3; abundance: many; d_gene: TRBD1; v_gene: TRBV12-3/TRBV12-4; CDR3aa: CASSQDRGSTDTQYF; CDR3nt: TGTGCCAGCAGTCAGGACAGGGGAAGCACAGATACGCAGTATTTT
j_gene: TRBJ1-1; abundance: few; d_gene: NA; v_gene: TRBV7-2; CDR3aa: CASSLVSSQANTEAFF; CDR3nt: TGTGCCAGCAGCTTAGTTAGCTCCCAGGCGAACACTGAAGCTTTCTTT
j_gene: TRBJ1-1; abundance: NA; d_gene: NA; v_gene: TRBV18; CDR3aa: CASSPLGGTEAFF; CDR3nt: TGTGCCAGCTCCCCCCTCGGGGGGACTGAAGCTTTCTTT
j_gene: TRBJ2-2; abundance: few; d_gene: NA; v_gene: TRBV7-3; CDR3aa: CASSSSGTLTGELFF; CDR3nt: TGTGCCAGCAGCTCTTCCGGGACGCTTACCGGGGAGCTGTTTTTT
j_gene: TRBJ1-5; abundance: few; d_gene: NA; v_gene: TRBV19; CDR3aa: CASSRTFNQPQHF; CDR3nt: TGTGCCAGTAGTAGGACATTCAATCAGCCCCAGCATTTT
j_gene: TRBJ2-7; abundance: NA; d_gene: NA; v_gene: TRBV20-1; CDR3aa: CSAPRFRGNYEQYF; CDR3nt: TGCAGTGCGCCCAGGTTCAGGGGAAACTACGAGCAGTACTTC
j_gene: TRBJ1-4; abundance: many; d_gene: TRBD1; v_gene: TRBV7-2; CDR3aa: CASSNRDRGEKLFF; CDR3nt: TGTGCCAGCAGCAACCGGGACAGGGGTGAAAAACTGTTTTTT
j_gene: TRBJ2-7; abundance: few; d_gene: NA; v_gene: TRBV3-1; CDR3aa: CASSQGGQSTEQYF; CDR3nt: TGTGCCAGCAGCCAAGGGGGCCAATCTACCGAGCAGTACTTC
j_gene: TRBJ2-3; abundance: NA; d_gene: TRBD2; v_gene: TRBV18; CDR3aa: CASSPLAGALGTDTQYF; CDR3nt: TGTGCCAGCTCACCACTAGCGGGAGCTTTGGGCACAGATACGCAGTATTTT
j_gene: TRBJ1-2; abundance: few; d_gene: NA; v_gene: TRBV5-1; CDR3aa: CASSSGPGSYGYTF; CDR3nt: TGCGCCAGCAGCTCCGGCCCAGGGAGCTATGGCTACACCTTC
j_gene: TRBJ2-1; abundance: NA; d_gene: NA; v_gene: TRBV29-1; CDR3aa: CSAETRNEQFF; CDR3nt: TGCAGCGCCGAAACCAGGAATGAGCAGTTCTTC
j_gene: TRBJ2-2; abundance: NA; d_gene: NA; v_gene: TRBV11-3; CDR3aa: CASSLYMNTGELFF; CDR3nt: TGTGCCAGCAGCTTATACATGAACACCGGGGAGCTGTTTTTT
j_gene: TRBJ1-1; abundance: NA; d_gene: NA; v_gene: TRBV6-6; CDR3aa: CASSYAGSGTEAFF; CDR3nt: TGTGCCAGCAGTTACGCTGGAAGTGGCACTGAAGCTTTCTTT
j_gene: TRBJ2-5; abundance: many; d_gene: NA; v_gene: TRBV3-1; CDR3aa: CASSQVQETQYF; CDR3nt: TGTGCCAGCAGCCAAGTCCAAGAGACCCAGTACTTC
j_gene: TRBJ1-1; abundance: few; d_gene: NA; v_gene: TRBV5-1; CDR3aa: CASSDFTGPEGGAFF; CDR3nt: TGCGCCAGCAGCGACTTCACAGGGCCCGAGGGTGGGGCTTTCTTT
j_gene: TRBJ2-3; abundance: many; d_gene: TRBD2; v_gene: TRBV10-2; CDR3aa: CASSDPGGPLTDTQYF; CDR3nt: TGCGCCAGCAGTGATCCGGGAGGGCCCCTCACAGATACGCAGTATTTT
j_gene: TRBJ2-7; abundance: many; d_gene: NA; v_gene: TRBV6-2/TRBV6-3; CDR3aa: CASSRYYEQYF; CDR3nt: TGTGCCAGCAGCCGTTACTACGAGCAGTACTTC
j_gene: TRBJ2-7; abundance: many; d_gene: TRBD1; v_gene: TRBV6-5; CDR3aa: CASSYRDRAYEQYF; CDR3nt: TGTGCCAGCAGTTATAGGGACAGGGCCTACGAGCAGTACTTC
j_gene: TRBJ2-1; abundance: NA; d_gene: TRBD2; v_gene: TRBV18; CDR3aa: CASSPRTSAENEQFF; CDR3nt: TGTGCCAGCTCCCCCAGGACTAGCGCAGAGAATGAGCAGTTCTTC
j_gene: TRBJ2-3; abundance: few; d_gene: TRBD1; v_gene: TRBV11-1; CDR3aa: CASSLVGTAYTDTQYF; CDR3nt: TGTGCCAGCAGCTTAGTAGGGACAGCCTACACAGATACGCAGTATTTT
j_gene: TRBJ2-1; abundance: few; d_gene: TRBD1; v_gene: TRBV7-2; CDR3aa: CASSSARPGQGARYNEQFF; CDR3nt: TGTGCCAGCAGCTCAGCTAGGCCGGGACAGGGGGCGCGTTACAATGAGCAGTTCTTC
j_gene: TRBJ1-2; abundance: NA; d_gene: TRBD1; v_gene: TRBV6-6; CDR3aa: CASSYRGQVYGYTF; CDR3nt: TGTGCCAGCAGTTACCGCGGACAGGTTTATGGCTACACCTTC
j_gene: TRBJ2-7; abundance: many; d_gene: NA; v_gene: TRBV9; CDR3aa: CASSVGPPGLAYYEQYF; CDR3nt: TGTGCCAGCAGCGTAGGCCCGCCGGGACTTGCATACTACGAGCAGTACTTC
j_gene: TRBJ1-5; abundance: NA; d_gene: NA; v_gene: TRBV28; CDR3aa: CASSPTLNQPQHF; CDR3nt: TGTGCCAGCAGTCCAACCCTTAATCAGCCCCAGCATTTT
j_gene: TRBJ2-1; abundance: few; d_gene: NA; v_gene: TRBV28; CDR3aa: CASSTFTREQFF; CDR3nt: TGTGCCAGCAGCACTTTTACACGTGAGCAGTTCTTC
j_gene: TRBJ2-2; abundance: NA; d_gene: TRBD1; v_gene: TRBV6-2/TRBV6-3; CDR3aa: CVHEGANTGELFF; CDR3nt: TGTGTCCACGAGGGGGCTAACACCGGGGAGCTGTTTTTT
j_gene: TRBJ2-3; abundance: few; d_gene: TRBD2; v_gene: TRBV7-2; CDR3aa: CASSPDRWTSGDTDTQYF; CDR3nt: TGTGCCAGCAGCCCCGACAGGTGGACTAGCGGGGACACAGATACGCAGTATTTT
j_gene: TRBJ2-7; abundance: few; d_gene: TRBD1; v_gene: TRBV25-1; CDR3aa: CASSEPHQGAESNEQYF; CDR3nt: TGTGCCAGCAGTGAACCTCATCAGGGGGCAGAGTCGAACGAGCAGTACTTC
j_gene: TRBJ2-7; abundance: many; d_gene: NA; v_gene: TRBV7-9; CDR3aa: CASSAGQHYEQYF; CDR3nt: TGTGCCAGCAGCGCCGGACAGCACTACGAGCAGTACTTC
j_gene: TRBJ2-1; abundance: NA; d_gene: NA; v_gene: TRBV29-1; CDR3aa: CSVTKGHRRDEQFF; CDR3nt: TGCAGCGTTACAAAGGGGCATCGTCGGGATGAGCAGTTCTTC
j_gene: TRBJ2-1; abundance: many; d_gene: TRBD2; v_gene: TRBV29-1; CDR3aa: CSVGRSGLAASSYNEQFF; CDR3nt: TGCAGCGTTGGGAGGTCGGGACTAGCGGCTAGCTCCTACAATGAGCAGTTCTTC
j_gene: TRBJ1-1; abundance: many; d_gene: NA; v_gene: TRBV7-2; CDR3aa: CASSQSAGYGTEAFF; CDR3nt: TGTGCCAGCAGCCAGAGCGCAGGATATGGCACTGAAGCTTTCTTT
j_gene: TRBJ2-7; abundance: few; d_gene: NA; v_gene: TRBV5-1; CDR3aa: CASSLTVVDEQYF; CDR3nt: TGCGCCAGCAGCTTGACGGTCGTGGACGAGCAGTACTTC
j_gene: TRBJ2-4; abundance: few; d_gene: NA; v_gene: TRBV12-3/TRBV12-4; CDR3aa: CASSLDSGIAKNIQYF; CDR3nt: TGTGCCAGCAGTTTGGACTCGGGGATAGCCAAAAACATTCAGTACTTC